These 14 T cell receptor beta chains were sequenced from one sample in a study of blood T cell repertoires in COVID-19. Libraries were prepared by immunoSEQ multiplex PCR; TCRdb keeps only in-frame clonotypes and omits some of them. Here the sample spans roughly 120,000 clones, 90% being singletons. Specimen: peripheral blood. The origin of the receptors is a man aged 45 to 65 with active COVID-19.

The chain has TRBV5-1 and TRBJ2-3; D remains ambiguous. The CDR3 sequence is 17 residues long. Trimming cost V 4 bases and J 0 bases, with 18 bases left between them. Germline V gives CDR1 SGHRS, CDR2 YFSETQ. In nucleotides, the CDR3 is TGCGCCAGCAGCCAACTTACTTTTGTCCCCAGCACAGATACGCAGTATTTT. This gives the protein CASSQLTFVPSTDTQYF.

The chain carries TRBV18 and TRBJ2-3; no clear D. This CDR3 is 13 amino acids long. Germline V CDR1 and CDR2: KGHSH, LQKENI. With 4 bases removed from V and 0 bases from J, the gap between germline ends came to 5 bases. The CDR3 DNA is TGTGCCAGCTCACTCCAAAGCACAGATACGCAGTATTTT. Protein sequence: CASSLQSTDTQYF.

The chain is built from TRBV7-2 and TRBJ2-1; 7 bases are a match to TRBD2. The V gene end was trimmed by 5 bases and the J gene end by 8 bases; junction bases not matched to a gene: 9. Germline V gene sequence: CDR1 SGHTA, CDR2 FQGNSA. The CDR3 sequence is 14 residues long. CDR3 amino acids: CASSQSFGGYEQFF. CDR3 bases: TGTGCCAGCAGCCAGAGTTTCGGGGGGTATGAGCAGTTCTTC.

The V call is TRBV12-3 or TRBV12-4, the J call TRBJ2-1; 8 nucleotides agree with TRBD1. Unmatched junction bases numbered 8, after V lost 4 bases and J lost 15 bases. This CDR3 region has 12 residues. This chain's CDR3 is CASSSPHRGVFF. Here the CDR3 DNA reads TGTGCCAGCAGTTCCCCTCACAGGGGGGTGTTCTTC.

This chain joins TRBV2 and TRBJ2-6; D is perhaps TRBD2 (6 bases). V lost 0 bases and J lost 4, with 22 bases in between. The CDR3 is 20 amino acids. CDR1 and CDR2 (germline): SNHLY, FYNNEI. The CDR3 DNA is TGTGCCAGCAGTGAAGCGGGGGGTGCAAGGGGTCCTACCGGGGCCAACGTCCTGACTTTC. Encoded protein: CASSEAGGARGPTGANVLTF. Full variable domain (missing parts from reference TRBV2 and TRBJ2-6): EPEVTQTPSHQVTQMGQEVILRCVPISNHLYFYWYRQILGQKVEFLVSFYNNEISEKSEIFDDQFSVERPDGSNFTLKIRSTKLEDSAMYFCASSEAGGARGPTGANVLTFGAGSRLTVL.

The J gene is TRBJ2-1, the V gene TRBV11-3, with D tentatively TRBD2 (6 bases). This CDR3 is built from 16 residues. V was shortened by 0 bases and J by 5 bases, with 14 bases between the two germline ends. Looked up from germline, CDR1 is SGHNT and CDR2 is YENEEA. The CDR3 DNA sequence: TGTGCCAGCAGCTTAGATGGTCAGCGGGTAAACAATGAGCAGTTCTTC. It specifies CASSLDGQRVNNEQFF.

The chain carries TRBV7-9 and TRBJ2-7; TRBD1 is a possible D gene (6 bases). CDR3 size: 14 residues. Deletions cut 1 base from V and 5 bases from J, with 12 bases between. Per the germline V gene, CDR1 is SEHNR and CDR2 is FQNEAQ (reference sequence). As DNA, the CDR3 is TGTGCCAGCAGCTTAGACGCAGGGGTCCACGAGCAGTACGTC. This sequence encodes CASSLDAGVHEQYV.

J is TRBJ2-1 and V is TRBV12-3 or TRBV12-4, with D tentatively TRBD2 (6 bases). The CDR3 consists of 12 residues. The ends were cut back, 6 bases at V and 9 bases at J, with 12 bases in the middle. The CDR3 DNA is TGTGCCAGCAGCAAACTAGCCAGTGAGCAGTTCTTC. This codes for CASSKLASEQFF.

The CDR3 DNA follows: TGTGCCAGCAGTGGCATTCGGGACTCCGCTCGGGGCTACACCTTC. This codes for CASSGIRDSARGYTF. The chain is built from TRBV2 and TRBJ1-2, with D tentatively TRBD1 (5 bases). Germline CDR1 reads SNHLY; CDR2 reads FYNNEI. The CDR3 is 15 amino acids. Trimming took off 4 bases at V and 8 bases at J, with 20 bases between the two ends.

The chain employs TRBV5-1 and TRBJ2-1; 9 bases are shared with TRBD1. Germline CDR1 SGHRS, CDR2 YFSETQ. The length of the CDR3 is 18 residues. The V segment lost 1 base and the J segment 8 bases; nucleotides outside the gene matches: 16. The CDR3: CASSLSPGTGNYPDEQFF. The CDR3, as DNA: TGCGCCAGCAGCTTGTCCCCCGGGACAGGGAATTACCCGGATGAGCAGTTCTTC.

The chain combines TRBV19 with TRBJ2-5; tentative D call: TRBD1 (6 bases). CDR1 is LNHDA, CDR2 SQIVND, per germline (reference sequence). CDR3 length equals 12 residues. Trimming took off 5 bases at V and 13 bases at J, with 17 bases between the two ends. The CDR3 reads CASSLDRRSWYF. The CDR3 DNA sequence: TGTGCCAGTAGTCTCGACAGGCGGTCATGGTACTTC. The full variable domain, rest sourced from reference TRBV19 and TRBJ2-5, is DGGITQSPKYLFRKEGQNVTLSCEQNLNHDAMYWYRQDPGQGLRLIYYSQIVNDFQKGDIAEGYSVSREKKESFPLTVTSAQKNPTAFYLCASSLDRRSWYFGPGTRLLVL.

The gene calls are TRBV5-8 and TRBJ2-7, with a possible D match to TRBD1 (6 bases). There are 15 residues in the CDR3. The germline V and J ends were trimmed by 4 bases and 0 bases, with 14 bases remaining between them. Germline V gene lookup returns CDR1 SGHTS and CDR2 YDEGEE. The DNA for the CDR3 is TGTGCCAGCAGCCCGACAGGAGTCCTCTCCTACGAGCAGTACGTC. It is translated as CASSPTGVLSYEQYV.

The chain is built from TRBV6-5 and TRBJ1-4, with D perhaps matching TRBD1 (6 bases). There are 14 residues in the CDR3. Deletions cut 6 bases from V and 8 bases from J, with 16 bases between. Per germline, CDR1 MNHEY and CDR2 SVGAGI. The CDR3 reads CASSPTGPEEKLFF. CDR3 DNA sequence: TGTGCCAGCAGCCCCACAGGGCCCGAGGAAAAACTGTTTTTT.

This clone showed up just once. V and J are TRBV12-3 or TRBV12-4 and TRBJ2-1; D call uncertain. V shed 3 bases and J shed 3 bases, with 6 bases lying between them. This CDR3 is built from 13 residues. The CDR3 loop is CASSLSYYNEQFF. The CDR3 DNA reads as TGTGCCAGCAGTTTGAGTTACTACAATGAGCAGTTCTTC.